The 8 T cell receptor beta chains below were found in one sample sequenced in a study of shared clonotypes between healthy human individuals. Sequencing was performed with immunoSEQ multiplex PCR; in TCRdb, only in-frame clones are kept and a portion is missing. The sample lists around 500,000 clones, approximately 80% seen once, with roughly 13% in the top ten. The sequenced material came from PBMCs. Source of these receptors: a woman aged 35 to 49 in good health. Some clones in this sample may be carry-over from other donors' samples.

V usage is TRBV5-1 and J usage is TRBJ1-4, with D uncertain. With 4 bases removed from V and 4 bases from J, the gap between germline ends came to 11 bases. The CDR3 spans 14 residues. Germline V CDR1 and CDR2: SGHRS, YFSETQ. The CDR3 sequence: CASSPALDNEKLFF. As DNA, the CDR3 is TGCGCCAGCAGCCCGGCGTTGGATAATGAAAAACTGTTTTTT.

The chain carries TRBV28 and TRBJ1-2, with TRBD1 as a possible D gene (5 bases). Germline V gene sequence: CDR1 MDHEN, CDR2 SYDVKM. The CDR3 has 18 residues. V was trimmed by 3 bases and J by 4 bases, leaving 24 bases between them. CDR3 in DNA: TGTGCCAGCAGTTTTCTGGGACGACCCCTCGGGGGGAGCTATGGCTACACCTTC. Amino acids: CASSFLGRPLGGSYGYTF.

The rearrangement links TRBV7-8 to TRBJ1-1; possible D gene TRBD1, 6 bases. The germline V and J ends were trimmed by 1 base and 1 base, with 16 bases remaining between them. This CDR3 is 17 amino acids long. Looked up from germline, CDR1 is SGHVS and CDR2 is FQNEAQ. The chain's CDR3 is CASSLVGSGHANTEAFF. In nucleotides, the CDR3 is TGTGCCAGCAGCTTAGTAGGCTCGGGACACGCGAACACTGAAGCTTTCTTT.

Points on this clone: Sequence at one end of the junction differs from germline and may be a read error. The rearrangement links TRBV28 to TRBJ1-2; 11 bases match TRBD1. CDR3 length: 15 amino acids. In germline, CDR1 is MDHEN, CDR2 SYDVKM. The CDR3 region has the DNA TGTGCCAGCAGATACACCATGGGACAGGGGGGCGACCTTATCTTC. Amino acids: CASRYTMGQGGDLIF.

This clone showed up just a few times. This chain links TRBV27 with TRBJ2-1, with 9 bases aligning to TRBD2. V was pared by 4 bases and J by 0 bases, with 4 bases of the junction left unmatched. This CDR3 contains 16 residues. CDR1 and CDR2 from the germline V gene are MNHEY and SMNVEV (reference sequence). The CDR3 DNA follows: TGTGCCAGCAGTTCCTGGCGGGGGGGCTCCTACAATGAGCAGTTCTTC. Its translation is CASSSWRGGSYNEQFF.

This clone was recorded at least ten times. This rearrangement joins TRBV19 to TRBJ2-2; D call uncertain. V dropped 6 bases and J dropped 6 bases, with 14 bases sitting between them. The germline V gene has CDR1 LNHDA and CDR2 SQIVND (reference sequence). This CDR3 spans 14 amino acids. CDR3 sequence (DNA): TGTGCCAGTAGAAACCGAGGCAAAGCCGGGGAGCTGTTTTTT. As protein: CASRNRGKAGELFF. Variable domain in full (rest from reference TRBV19 and TRBJ2-2): DGGITQSPKYLFRKEGQNVTLSCEQNLNHDAMYWYRQDPGQGLRLIYYSQIVNDFQKGDIAEGYSVSREKKESFPLTVTSAQKNPTAFYLCASRNRGKAGELFFGEGSRLTVL.

This clone was picked up a small number of times. The chain couples TRBV28 to TRBJ1-2; 8 positions agree with TRBD1. J gave up 2 bases and V 10 bases, and 6 bases lay outside the gene matches. The CDR3 spans 13 residues. Per germline, CDR1 MDHEN and CDR2 SYDVKM. The CDR3 protein is CATWTGSNYGYTF. CDR3 sequence (DNA): TGTGCCACCTGGACAGGGAGCAACTATGGCTACACCTTC.

The gene calls are TRBV9 and TRBJ1-1; possibly TRBD1 for D (6 bases). The germline V gene has CDR1 SGDLS and CDR2 YYNGEE. V lost 5 bases and J lost 0, with 11 bases in between. The CDR3 extends over 14 amino acids. Written as DNA, the CDR3 is TGTGCCAGCAGGAGGGGGGATATGAACACTGAAGCTTTCTTT. It specifies CASRRGDMNTEAFF.